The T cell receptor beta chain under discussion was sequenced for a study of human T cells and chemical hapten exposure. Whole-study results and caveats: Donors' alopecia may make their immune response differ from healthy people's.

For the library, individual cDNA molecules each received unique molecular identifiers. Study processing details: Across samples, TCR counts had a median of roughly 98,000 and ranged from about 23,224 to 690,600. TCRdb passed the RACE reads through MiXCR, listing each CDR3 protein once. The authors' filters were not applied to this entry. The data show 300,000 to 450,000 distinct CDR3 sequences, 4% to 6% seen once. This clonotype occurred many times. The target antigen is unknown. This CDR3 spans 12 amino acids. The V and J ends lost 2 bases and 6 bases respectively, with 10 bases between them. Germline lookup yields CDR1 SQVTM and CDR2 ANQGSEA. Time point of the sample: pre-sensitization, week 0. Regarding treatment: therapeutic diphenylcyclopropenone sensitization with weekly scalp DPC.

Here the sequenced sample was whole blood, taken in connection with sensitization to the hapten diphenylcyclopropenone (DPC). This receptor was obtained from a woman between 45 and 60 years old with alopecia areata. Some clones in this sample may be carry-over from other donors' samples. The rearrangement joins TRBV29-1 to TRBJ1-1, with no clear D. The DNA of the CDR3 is TGCAGCGTTGAATTGCCAGAGGCTGAAGCTTTCTTT. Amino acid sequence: CSVELPEAEAFF.